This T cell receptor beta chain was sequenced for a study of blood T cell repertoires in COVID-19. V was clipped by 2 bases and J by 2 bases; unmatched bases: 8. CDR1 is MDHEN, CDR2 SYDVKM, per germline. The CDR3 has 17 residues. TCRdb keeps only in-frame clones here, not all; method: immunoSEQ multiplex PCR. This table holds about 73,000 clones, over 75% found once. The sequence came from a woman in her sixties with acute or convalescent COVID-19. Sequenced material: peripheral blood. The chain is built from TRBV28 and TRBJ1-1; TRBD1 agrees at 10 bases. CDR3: CASSLSGQGGRNTEAFF. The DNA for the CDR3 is TGTGCCAGCAGTTTAAGTGGACAGGGGGGGAGAAACACTGAAGCTTTCTTT.